This TCR beta chain is from a study of blood T cell repertoires in COVID-19. CDR3 length equals 14 residues. With 3 bases clipped from V and 4 bases from J, the junction kept 1 base outside the gene matches. Looked up from germline, CDR1 is GTSNPN and CDR2 is SVGIG (reference sequence). Profiled with immunoSEQ multiplex PCR; TCRdb holds only in-frame clones, not every one. Among 150,000 to 200,000 clones, around 82% were seen once, and the ten largest hold 5.5% to 7.5%. The gene calls are TRBV30 and TRBJ1-6, with 9 bases matching TRBD1. The sequenced sample was peripheral blood. This TCR was recovered from a middle-aged woman with COVID-19, enrolled during active disease. The CDR3 here is CAWRTGGYNSPLHF. In DNA, the CDR3 is TGTGCCTGGAGGACAGGGGGTTATAATTCACCCCTCCACTTT.